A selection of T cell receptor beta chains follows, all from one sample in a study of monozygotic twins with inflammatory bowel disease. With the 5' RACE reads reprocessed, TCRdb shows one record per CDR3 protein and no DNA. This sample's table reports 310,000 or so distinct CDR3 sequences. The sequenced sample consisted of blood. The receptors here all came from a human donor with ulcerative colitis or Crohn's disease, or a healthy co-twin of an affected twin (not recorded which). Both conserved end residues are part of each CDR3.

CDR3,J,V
CASSSFRAAVADTQYF,TRBJ2-3,TRBV6-5
CASINQGLTNSPLHF,TRBJ1-6,TRBV19
CDSSPRDRSSYEQYF,TRBJ2-7,TRBV9
CASSYQSGGEQFF,TRBJ2-1,TRBV5-1
CASSLKTGANSPLHF,TRBJ1-6,TRBV5-6
CSAPVGGGGTDTQYF,TRBJ2-3,TRBV20-1
CASSKGIGELFF,TRBJ2-2,TRBV25-1
CASSELGRGGEKLFF,TRBJ1-4,TRBV2
CASSSAGQIQETQYF,TRBJ2-5,TRBV11-2
CASSPTPGQGSDEAFF,TRBJ1-1,TRBV4-1
CAWSAPGTANTEAFF,TRBJ1-1,TRBV30
CSVGATNEKLFF,TRBJ1-4,TRBV29-1
CASSEAAGTGNQPQHF,TRBJ1-5,TRBV6-1
CASADLGLNYGYTF,TRBJ1-2,TRBV6-1
CASSYTGNTEAFF,TRBJ1-1,TRBV5-1
CASSYAAGYGYTF,TRBJ1-2,TRBV6-2/TRBV6-3
CASRLTGGGTYGYTF,TRBJ1-2,TRBV12-3/TRBV12-4
CASSPTPPTGNAEAFF,TRBJ1-1,TRBV4-2
CASSLGVPGQRNAEAFF,TRBJ1-1,TRBV11-2
CSASSSGGANNEQFF,TRBJ2-1,TRBV20-1
CASSPNTDTQYF,TRBJ2-3,TRBV27
CASSEVGVLRYF,TRBJ2-7,TRBV4-1
CASSNAGSSHEQYF,TRBJ2-7,TRBV5-1
CASSWTPYEQYF,TRBJ2-7,TRBV7-9